This T cell receptor (beta chain) is from a study of monozygotic twins with inflammatory bowel disease. The CDR3 has 12 amino acids. It was from whole blood, with no T cell sorting, that total RNA was isolated. Each of the TCR libraries took about 4,000 ng of total RNA. TCRdb re-called the 5' RACE reads; one entry per CDR3 protein, DNA not given. The table lists just over 300,000 distinct CDR3 sequences. The sample taken for sequencing was blood. The sequence was obtained from a human donor with ulcerative colitis or Crohn's disease, or a healthy co-twin of an affected twin (not recorded which). The chain has TRBV12-3 or TRBV12-4 and TRBJ2-7. CDR3 region: CASSPDHYEQYF.